These 16 T cell receptor beta chains were sequenced from one sample in a study of blood T cells in healthy people across ages. Then a second PCR, running roughly 7 to 11 cycles, was carried out with a sample-barcoded 5' primer and a J-beta primer mix. In TCRdb, the 5' RACE reads were re-called with MiXCR into one record per CDR3 protein. The sample shows 1.8 million or so distinct CDR3 sequences, about 39% of them seen only once. Sample: blood. All receptors derive from a human donor in good health.

This clonotype has just one count. As the CDR3 is not closed by the conserved phenylalanine or tryptophan, this likely results from a read error. The chain carries TRBV15 and TRBJ1-1; D gene uncertain. This CDR3 spans 13 amino acids. Per the germline V gene, CDR1 is LNHNV and CDR2 is YYDKDF (reference sequence). V shed 0 bases and J shed 8 bases, with 10 bases lying between them. CDR3 residues: CATSRDKGREAFC. The CDR3 bases are TGTGCCACCAGCAGAGATAAGGGCAGGGAAGCTTTCTGT.

This clonotype was detected only a few times. The V and J genes are TRBV7-2 and TRBJ2-5; D is unresolved. Germline values: CDR1 SGHTA, CDR2 FQGNSA. Deletions cut 4 bases from V and 5 bases from J, with 11 bases between. CDR3 length equals 13 residues. The CDR3 DNA sequence: TGTGCCAGCAGCTCCCACCCGAAGGAGACCCAGTACTTC. Amino acids: CASSSHPKETQYF.

The chain recombines TRBV7-2 with TRBJ2-1; TRBD1 aligns across 9 bases. The germline V gene has CDR1 SGHTA and CDR2 FQGNSA. After removal of 5 bases from V and 8 bases from J, the junction contained 10 bases not matched to a gene. This CDR3 is built from 15 residues. The chain's CDR3 is CASSQAGQGSDEQFF. The CDR3 region has the DNA TGTGCCAGCAGCCAAGCGGGACAGGGAAGTGATGAGCAGTTCTTC. Using reference TRBV7-2 and TRBJ2-1 for the parts outside the CDR3, the full variable domain is GAGVSQSPSNKVTEKGKDVELRCDPISGHTALYWYRQSLGQGLEFLIYFQGNSAPDKSGLPSDRFSAERTGGSVSTLTIQRTQQEDSAVYLCASSQAGQGSDEQFFGPGTRLTVL.

This clonotype was counted only a few times. This rearrangement joins TRBV20-1 to TRBJ2-1, with D unresolved. Trimming took off 5 bases at V and 6 bases at J, with 11 bases between the two ends. CDR3 length: 12 amino acids. Germline CDR1 DFQATT, CDR2 SNEGSKA (reference sequence). CDR3 in amino acids: CSAVGMGNEQFF. CDR3 DNA sequence: TGCAGTGCTGTGGGTATGGGCAATGAGCAGTTCTTC.

This clonotype occurred once. J is TRBJ2-3 and V is TRBV20-1, with D perhaps TRBD1 (6 bases). V lost 4 bases, J lost 6 bases, and 14 bases lay in between. The germline V gene has CDR1 DFQATT and CDR2 SNEGSKA (reference sequence). The CDR3 is 13 residues long. CDR3 residues: CSATGLGADTQYF. The CDR3 DNA reads as TGCAGTGCTACCGGACTGGGGGCGGATACGCAGTATTTT.

The rearrangement uses TRBV20-1 and TRBJ2-7, with D perhaps matching TRBD1 (5 bases). In germline, CDR1 is DFQATT, CDR2 SNEGSKA (reference sequence). The CDR3 spans 16 residues. Trimming left V 3 bases short and J 3 bases short, with 21 bases between. DNA for the CDR3: TGCAGTGCTAGTTCAATCCCTAGACAGCGATTCTACGAGCAGTACTTC. This gives the protein CSASSIPRQRFYEQYF.

The table lists this clonotype with a few counts. The rearrangement joins TRBV29-1 to TRBJ2-5, with D possibly matching TRBD1 (6 bases). This CDR3 has 13 residues. The germline gives CDR1 SQVTM, CDR2 ANQGSEA. V lost 2 bases and J 5 bases, leaving 12 bases between the germline ends. The CDR3 region has the DNA TGCAGCGTTGAAAGTAACAGGGTTGAGACCCAGTACTTC. Its translation: CSVESNRVETQYF.

The CDR3 region has the DNA TGTGCCAGCAGCTGTGACAGGGCTAGCAATGAGCAGTTCTTC. It translates to CASSCDRASNEQFF. This sequence joins TRBV6-5 and TRBJ2-1, with 7 bases lining up with TRBD1. In germline, CDR1 is MNHEY, CDR2 SVGAGI. The CDR3 loop spans 14 amino acids. The V segment lost 6 bases and the J segment 6 bases; nucleotides outside the gene matches: 8.

This clonotype showed up just a few times. The rearrangement joins TRBV15 to TRBJ1-2; 8 bases are shared with TRBD1. The CDR3 runs to 18 residues. Losses at the gene ends were 0 bases for V and 13 bases for J; bases not matched to a gene: 22. Germline V lookup: CDR1 LNHNV, CDR2 YYDKDF (reference sequence). In nucleotides, the CDR3 is TGTGCCACCAGCAGAGATTCAGGTTTAGGACAGGGACTACTGCGAGGCACCTTC. Its protein is CATSRDSGLGQGLLRGTF.

V and J are TRBV20-1 and TRBJ2-1; the D gene is possibly TRBD2 (7 bases). V gave up 3 bases and J gave up 7 bases, with 19 bases separating them. Germline CDR1 DFQATT, CDR2 SNEGSKA (reference sequence). The CDR3 totals 15 residues. This chain's CDR3 is CSARGGGLAENEQFF. CDR3 coding DNA: TGCAGTGCTAGGGGTGGGGGGCTAGCGGAGAATGAGCAGTTCTTC.

The chain couples TRBV29-1 to TRBJ2-1; TRBD2 might be the D (6 bases). The germline gives CDR1 SQVTM, CDR2 ANQGSEA. V was shortened by 3 bases and J by 10 bases, with 16 bases between the two germline ends. CDR3 length: 13 amino acids. The CDR3 region is CSVDIGGIGEQFF. CDR3 DNA: TGCAGCGTTGATATTGGAGGGATCGGCGAGCAGTTCTTC.

This clonotype has only a few counts. The CDR3 here is CASSAGTRGYNEQFF. Here the CDR3 DNA reads TGTGCCAGCAGCGCCGGGACTAGGGGCTACAATGAGCAGTTCTTC. The gene calls are TRBV11-2 and TRBJ2-1, with 8 bases identical to TRBD2. The CDR3 runs to 15 residues. Germline values: CDR1 SGHAT, CDR2 FQNNGV. Unmatched junction bases numbered 6, after V lost 5 bases and J lost 3 bases.

DNA for the CDR3: TGTGCCAGCAGTTACTCGAGCGGGGGGGCGACAGATACGCAGTATTTT. Protein product: CASSYSSGGATDTQYF. The J gene is TRBJ2-3, the V gene TRBV6-5; 10 nucleotides agree with TRBD2. The CDR3 contains 16 residues. V lost 0 bases to trimming and J lost 3 bases; unmatched junction nucleotides: 3. CDR1 MNHEY and CDR2 SVGAGI come from the germline V gene.

Concerning this clonotype itself: The junction differs from germline at one of its ends, possibly a read error. The chain uses TRBV18 and TRBJ1-1, with D unresolved. Germline V CDR1 and CDR2: KGHSH, LQKENI. The length of the CDR3 is 16 residues. The DNA for the CDR3 is TGTACCAGCTCACCCACGCAACCTCAGGTGAACACTGAAGCTTTCTTT. Protein product: CTSSPTQPQVNTEAFF.

V is TRBV29-1 and J is TRBJ1-5; tentative D call: TRBD1 (6 bases). Germline assignment: CDR1 SQVTM and CDR2 ANQGSEA. V was cut by 4 bases and J by 4 bases, with 11 bases left in between. The CDR3 runs 13 residues. CDR3 residues: CSVVPGANQPQHF. Here the CDR3 DNA reads TGCAGCGTTGTCCCAGGGGCGAATCAGCCCCAGCATTTT.

J is TRBJ2-3 and V is TRBV5-4, with 12 bases matching TRBD1. The CDR3 extends over 18 amino acids. Losses at the gene ends were 3 bases for V and 5 bases for J; bases not matched to a gene: 13. In germline, CDR1 is SGHNT, CDR2 YYREEE (reference sequence). CDR3 DNA sequence: TGTGCCAGCAGCTCCCTTTACCGGGACAGGGGGCAAGAAGATACGCAGTATTTT. Protein sequence: CASSSLYRDRGQEDTQYF.